This TCR beta chain was found in a study of cytomegalovirus exposure and HLA in healthy donors. The CDR3 spans 13 residues. Overall study results and limits: Further analysis, carried out later, found HLA-associated TCR beta chains more clonally expanded than equally common other chains. The records held CMV serostatus as the only immune exposure information.

The PCR ran on 60 Vbeta and 13 Jbeta primers. This table comes from immunoSEQ multiplex PCR, and its TCRdb copy is limited to in-frame clones, with some not included. The table has approximately 75,000 clones, 80% to 90% seen once. Details on this clone: Its specificity is unknown.

Specimen: PBMCs. This TCR was sampled from a man in his 70s in good health and CMV-seropositive. The chain joins TRBV1 to TRBJ2-5; the D call in the table, TRBD2, was not verified against the DNA. TRBV1 is listed as a pseudogene. CDR3 loop: CTSSPQLEETQYF. DNA for the CDR3: TGCACCAGCAGCCCCCAACTGGAAGAGACCCAGTACTTC.